Here is one TCR beta chain with its context. TCRdb keeps only in-frame clones here, not all; method: immunoSEQ multiplex PCR. The top ten hold approximately 14% of the sample, which has more than 5,500 clones, almost 85% seen once. This record belongs to a study of T cell repertoires in ileal Crohn's disease. Turning to the study itself: Median disease duration was nearly eight years; about 35% smoked at surgery.

With 4 bases removed from V and 3 bases from J, the gap between germline ends came to 16 bases. The germline V gene encodes CDR1 SGHAT and CDR2 FQNNGV. This CDR3 is 16 amino acids long. The material sequenced was ileal tissue. The chain couples TRBV11-2 to TRBJ2-1; D is possibly TRBD2 (6 bases). The source is an adult with Crohn's disease. The CDR3 spells CASSSGLTLIYNEQFF. CDR3 bases: TGTGCCAGCAGCTCGGGACTCACTCTAATCTACAATGAGCAGTTCTTC.